What follows are 28 T cell receptor beta chains derived from one specimen sequenced in a study of blood T cell repertoires in COVID-19 (dated by TCRdb to about 2020). To prepare the library, the immunoSEQ multiplex PCR assay was applied. TCRdb holds this immuneACCESS table with in-frame rearrangements only. Some clones are missing; in checked studies, unresolved V genes explain under half, and the rest has no known cause. For this sample there are about 320,000 clones; roughly 90% appear just once. The ten biggest clones cover about 4% of the sample. The sequenced material came from PBMCs or T cells enriched from blood (not recorded which). These receptors were obtained from a woman younger than 45 who had been exposed to COVID-19.

The J gene is TRBJ1-1, the V gene TRBV19, with a possible D match to TRBD1 (6 bases). Trimming removed 3 bases from V and 4 bases from J, with 12 bases in between. CDR3 length: 14 amino acids. Per the germline V gene, CDR1 is LNHDA and CDR2 is SQIVND (reference sequence). This CDR3 is CASSIRGARTEAFF. DNA of the CDR3: TGTGCCAGTAGTATCCGGGGGGCGCGCACTGAAGCTTTCTTT.

V usage is TRBV15 and J usage is TRBJ1-1; TRBD1 matches at 7 bases. V trimming: 3 bases; J trimming: 0 bases; junction bases outside the gene matches: 16. This CDR3 comprises 19 residues. Germline V gene data show CDR1 as LNHNV and CDR2 as YYDKDF (reference sequence). CDR3 nucleotides: TGTGCCACCAGCAGCCCCCGGGCCGGAAGAGGGGGCATGAACACTGAAGCTTTCTTT. It yields the protein CATSSPRAGRGGMNTEAFF.

The V call is TRBV7-9, the J call TRBJ1-2; D is uncertain. Trimming removed 11 bases from V and 8 bases from J, with 21 bases in between. This CDR3 comprises 13 residues. From germline, CDR1 is SEHNR and CDR2 FQNEAQ (reference sequence). The CDR3 reads CALSNTSTEGYTF. CDR3 bases: TGTGCCCTTTCTAATACGTCCACTGAAGGCTACACCTTC.

The J gene is TRBJ1-5, the V gene TRBV5-5; maybe TRBD1 (6 bases). CDR3 size: 15 residues. Germline lookup yields CDR1 SGHKS and CDR2 YYEKEE (reference sequence). Trimming shortened V by 5 bases and J by 2 bases, and 14 bases separated the two germline ends. CDR3 loop: CASRPYAGGNQPQHF. CDR3 in DNA: TGTGCCAGCAGACCGTACGCAGGGGGCAATCAGCCCCAGCATTTT.

A word on this clone: Possible read error: a much larger clone is one base away. Other DNA sequences of this sample code for an identical CDR3. V usage is TRBV19 and J usage is TRBJ1-2, with 7 bases lining up with TRBD1. Germline V gene lookup returns CDR1 LNHDA and CDR2 SQIVND (reference sequence). The CDR3 loop spans 13 amino acids. CDR3 loop: CASRGQSSYGYTF. CDR3 in DNA: TGTGCCAGTAGGGGACAGTCTTCCTATGGCTACACCTTT.

The chain couples TRBV24-1 to TRBJ1-5; no reliable D call. V was trimmed by 0 bases and J by 5 bases, leaving 7 bases between them. The CDR3 contains 14 residues. Per the germline V gene, CDR1 is KGHDR and CDR2 is SFDVKD. The CDR3 region has the DNA TGTGCCACCAGTGATTTGTCGGGAGATCAGCCCCAGCATTTT. Protein product: CATSDLSGDQPQHF.

In DNA form, the CDR3 reads TGTGCCAGCAGTGTACAGGGGACCTATGGCTACACCTTC. Amino acids: CASSVQGTYGYTF. The V and J genes are TRBV27 and TRBJ1-2, with 7 bases lining up with TRBD1. After removal of 5 bases from V and 4 bases from J, the junction contained 4 bases not matched to a gene. The CDR3 is made up of 13 amino acids. Germline CDR1 reads MNHEY; CDR2 reads SMNVEV (reference sequence).

The rearrangement joins TRBV7-9 to TRBJ1-3, with 7 bases matching TRBD1. CDR3 size: 15 residues. Germline-derived CDR1 and CDR2 are SEHNR and FQNEAQ (reference sequence). Losses at the gene ends were 8 bases for V and 0 bases for J; bases not matched to a gene: 7. CDR3 sequence reads: CASPRGTASGNTIYF. The CDR3 DNA is TGTGCCAGCCCAAGGGGGACAGCCTCTGGAAACACCATATATTTT.

The genes are TRBV5-4 and TRBJ2-1; possible D gene TRBD2, 7 bases. Trimming stripped 2 bases from V and 0 bases from J, with 12 bases between. CDR1 and CDR2 from the germline V gene are SGHNT and YYREEE (reference sequence). CDR3 length equals 16 residues. CDR3 bases: TGTGCCAGCAGCTTTGGGGCGGGGGCCTCCTACAATGAGCAGTTCTTC. The encoded protein is CASSFGAGASYNEQFF. Variable domain in full (rest from reference TRBV5-4 and TRBJ2-1): ETGVTQSPTHLIKTRGQQVTLRCSSQSGHNTVSWYQQALGQGPQFIFQYYREEENGRGNFPPRFSGLQFPNYSSELNVNALELDDSALYLCASSFGAGASYNEQFFGPGTRLTVL.

The V and J genes are TRBV25-1 and TRBJ1-3, with 7 positions matching TRBD1. The CDR3 is made up of 17 amino acids. In germline, CDR1 is MGHDK, CDR2 SYGVNS. With V trimmed by 2 bases and J by 0 bases, 7 bases remained unmatched. The CDR3 bases are TGTGCCAGCAGTGAAAACCGCGGACAGGTCTCTGGAAACACCATATATTTT. Its translation: CASSENRGQVSGNTIYF.

This rearrangement joins TRBV6-5 to TRBJ1-6; 7 nucleotides match TRBD1. Trimming cost V 6 bases and J 9 bases; bases outside gene matches: 8. Germline CDR1 reads MNHEY; CDR2 reads SVGAGI. CDR3 size: 14 residues. The CDR3 nucleotides are TGTGCCAGCAGAGCTACGACAGGGCTTTCACCCCTCCACTTT. Translated: CASRATTGLSPLHF.

The chain links TRBV11-2 to TRBJ1-1; weak D call: TRBD1 (5 bases). Trimming removed 5 bases from V and 7 bases from J, with 14 bases in between. The CDR3 contains 13 residues. CDR1 SGHAT and CDR2 FQNNGV come from the germline V gene. DNA for the CDR3: TGTGCCAGCAGCCCCTCGGTTCAGGGTGAAGCTTTCTTT. Protein sequence: CASSPSVQGEAFF. Using reference TRBV11-2 and TRBJ1-1 for the parts outside the CDR3, the full variable domain is EAGVAQSPRYKIIEKRQSVAFWCNPISGHATLYWYQQILGQGPKLLIQFQNNGVVDDSQLPKDRFSAERLKGVDSTLKIQPAKLEDSAVYLCASSPSVQGEAFFGQGTRLTVV.

The chain has TRBV4-2 and TRBJ2-2, with D tentatively TRBD2 (5 bases). Looked up from germline, CDR1 is LGHNA and CDR2 is YNFKEQ. Trimming took off 1 base at V and 0 bases at J, with 9 bases between the two ends. The CDR3 consists of 16 residues. The CDR3 coding sequence is TGTGCCAGCAGCCAAGCTCTAGCCGCGAACACCGGGGAGCTGTTTTTT. Amino acid sequence: CASSQALAANTGELFF.

The chain is built from TRBV5-6 and TRBJ1-4; D gene ambiguous. The CDR3 is 11 amino acids. Germline values: CDR1 SGHDT, CDR2 YYEEEE. Trimming left V 3 bases short and J 6 bases short, with 3 bases between. Written as DNA, the CDR3 is TGTGCCAGCAGCTCCGATGAAAAACTGTTTTTT. Protein product: CASSSDEKLFF.

The V gene is TRBV19, the J gene TRBJ1-2; 9 nucleotides agree with TRBD1. Germline assignment: CDR1 LNHDA and CDR2 SQIVND (reference sequence). The V gene end was trimmed by 3 bases and the J gene end by 5 bases; junction bases not matched to a gene: 7. This CDR3 comprises 15 residues. CDR3 sequence reads: CASSITGTGRYGYTF. The CDR3 region has the DNA TGTGCCAGTAGTATTACCGGGACAGGGAGGTATGGCTACACCTTC.

This chain links TRBV6-5 with TRBJ1-2, with D tentatively TRBD1 (6 bases). The CDR3 runs to 14 residues. Germline-derived CDR1 and CDR2 are MNHEY and SVGAGI. The V end was cut by 0 bases, the J end by 8 bases, with 13 bases between. In DNA, the CDR3 is TGTGCCAGCAGTTACTCCCTCAGGGGCTTCGGCTACACCTTC. Its protein product is CASSYSLRGFGYTF.

This clone was seen more than once but under ten times. The chain is built from TRBV12-3 or TRBV12-4 and TRBJ2-4, with 7 bases that match TRBD1. CDR3 length: 12 amino acids. V lost 6 bases to trimming and J lost 7 bases; unmatched junction nucleotides: 3. The CDR3 loop reads CASSNRGNIQYF. As DNA, the CDR3 is TGTGCCAGCAGCAACAGGGGCAACATTCAGTACTTC.

The chain recombines TRBV6-5 with TRBJ1-3; D is uncertain. The CDR3 has 15 residues. The V gene lost 4 bases and the J gene lost 0 bases, with 10 bases spanning the gap. CDR1 MNHEY and CDR2 SVGAGI come from the germline V gene. This CDR3 is CASSSGHNSGNTIYF. The CDR3 coding sequence is TGTGCCAGCAGTTCAGGTCACAACTCTGGAAACACCATATATTTT.

The CDR3 DNA reads as TGTGCCAGCAGCGCAGGAAACAGGGGTCAGCCCCAGCATTTT. Amino acids: CASSAGNRGQPQHF. The J gene is TRBJ1-5, the V gene TRBV9; 7 bases match TRBD1. Trimming removed 3 bases from V and 6 bases from J; junction bases left unmatched: 6. The CDR3 extends over 14 amino acids. The germline CDR1 and CDR2 sequences are SGDLS and YYNGEE.

The V gene is TRBV28, the J gene TRBJ1-1; TRBD1 is a possible D gene (6 bases). The V end was cut by 6 bases, the J end by 10 bases, with 18 bases between. Germline CDR1 is MDHEN and CDR2 is SYDVKM. This CDR3 is built from 13 residues. The CDR3 sequence: CASRGAYPQGAFF. In DNA, the CDR3 is TGTGCCAGCAGGGGGGCTTACCCCCAGGGAGCTTTCTTT.

This chain joins TRBV6-5 and TRBJ2-5; maybe TRBD1 (6 bases). CDR1 and CDR2 (germline): MNHEY, SVGAGI. With 6 bases removed from V and 0 bases from J, the gap between germline ends came to 11 bases. The CDR3 extends over 14 amino acids. In DNA form, the CDR3 reads TGTGCCAGCAGCGGCAGGGGATACCAAGAGACCCAGTACTTC. Residues: CASSGRGYQETQYF.

The chain is built from TRBV19 and TRBJ2-2; D may be TRBD2 (5 bases). Looked up from germline, CDR1 is LNHDA and CDR2 is SQIVND (reference sequence). V shed 5 bases and J shed 8 bases, with 12 bases lying between them. The CDR3 extends over 13 amino acids. CDR3: CASSPSGGGELFF. The CDR3 nucleotides read TGTGCCAGTAGTCCTTCCGGCGGGGGGGAGCTGTTTTTT.

In its sample, this clone ranks as large. In the same sample, other DNA sequences code for this CDR3. V and J are TRBV5-1 and TRBJ1-6; unclear D gene. CDR1 and CDR2 from the germline V gene are SGHRS and YFSETQ. The CDR3 sequence is 14 residues long. With 0 bases removed from V and 5 bases from J, the gap between germline ends came to 6 bases. The CDR3 sequence: CASSLGRHNSPLHF. CDR3 coding DNA: TGCGCCAGCAGCTTGGGGAGACATAATTCACCCCTCCACTTT.

This clone appeared a single time. This sequence joins TRBV4-2 and TRBJ2-5; D may be TRBD2 (6 bases). The CDR3 spans 15 residues. CDR1 is LGHNA and CDR2 is YNFKEQ in the germline V gene. V lost 1 base, J lost 7 bases, and 16 bases lay in between. The CDR3 DNA is TGTGCCAGCAGCCAAGCGAGCGGGCGGGATGGGACCCAGTACTTC. Translating it yields CASSQASGRDGTQYF.

V gene TRBV27 combines with J gene TRBJ2-1, with D possibly TRBD2 on 6 matching bases. The CDR3 runs to 16 residues. V was cut by 3 bases and J by 6 bases, with 18 bases left in between. The germline V gene has CDR1 MNHEY and CDR2 SMNVEV (reference sequence). The CDR3 bases are TGTGCCAGCAGTTTCAGACCCTCGGGGGTAGGCAATGAGCAGTTCTTC. Its protein is CASSFRPSGVGNEQFF.

The chain uses TRBV7-9 and TRBJ2-5; 10 bases align to TRBD1. Looked up from germline, CDR1 is SEHNR and CDR2 is FQNEAQ (reference sequence). V was clipped by 2 bases and J by 1 base; unmatched bases: 4. This CDR3 spans 16 amino acids. CDR3 nucleotides: TGTGCCAGCAGCTTACCTCGGACAGGGGGCCAAGAGACCCAGTACTTC. It encodes CASSLPRTGGQETQYF. Using reference TRBV7-9 and TRBJ2-5 for the parts outside the CDR3, the full variable domain is DTGVSQNPRHKITKRGQNVTFRCDPISEHNRLYWYRQTLGQGPEFLTYFQNEAQLEKSRLLSDRFSAERPKGSFSTLEIQRTEQGDSAMYLCASSLPRTGGQETQYFGPGTRLLVL.

The chain recombines TRBV19 with TRBJ2-3; 7 bases map to TRBD1. The germline V gene has CDR1 LNHDA and CDR2 SQIVND (reference sequence). Trimming at V came to 2 bases and at J to 5 bases, leaving 4 bases not matched to a gene. The CDR3 is made up of 14 amino acids. The CDR3 region has the DNA TGTGCCAGTAGTATAAGGGCAGGGGGAGATACGCAGTATTTT. It specifies CASSIRAGGDTQYF.

This clone was picked up a small number of times. The V gene is TRBV5-1, the J gene TRBJ1-2; TRBD1 aligns across 8 bases. Germline V gives CDR1 SGHRS, CDR2 YFSETQ. The ends lost 3 bases at V and 2 bases at J; junction bases unmatched: 6. CDR3 size: 15 residues. CDR3 loop: CASSSHRDRNYGYTF. CDR3 in DNA: TGCGCCAGCAGCTCGCACCGGGACAGGAACTATGGCTACACCTTC.